This T cell receptor (beta chain) was documented in a study of sequential checkpoint blockade in melanoma. This clone was seen only once. Noted treatment: randomized to nivolumab then ipilimumab (arm A) or the reverse (arm B). TCRdb keeps only in-frame clones here, not all; method: immunoSEQ multiplex PCR. The repertoire includes 15,000 to 20,000 clones, around 63% of them detected once, and approximately 17% sits in the top ten. The CDR3 spans 15 residues. CDR1 and CDR2 (germline): SGHTA, FQGNSA. J was trimmed by 4 bases and V by 6 bases; bases with no gene match: 5. The source of this sequence is a human donor with melanoma. The chain combines TRBV7-2 with TRBJ1-6; 8 bases align to TRBD1. Specimen: CD8+ T cells sorted from blood (inferred from file names), collected from a patient given nivolumab and ipilimumab in sequence. The CDR3 nucleotides are TGTGCCAGCAGGGAAGGGACAGGTTATAATTCACCCCTCCACTTT. As protein: CASREGTGYNSPLHF. Full variable domain (missing parts from reference TRBV7-2 and TRBJ1-6): GAGVSQSPSNKVTEKGKDVELRCDPISGHTALYWYRQSLGQGLEFLIYFQGNSAPDKSGLPSDRFSAERTGGSVSTLTIQRTQQEDSAVYLCASREGTGYNSPLHFGNGTRLTVT.